This T cell receptor beta chain derives from a study of blood T cell repertoires in COVID-19. Overall study: PBMCs, B-cell-depleted T cells, or T cells provided the cDNA or gDNA that made up the material.

Under the authors' procedure: Estimation of nucleated cell counts relied on the amplification of reference gene primers. TCRdb's table, derived via immunoSEQ multiplex PCR, lists solely in-frame clones and lacks some. V, J and clone size are taken as reported in that table, and D and trimming were inferred from the DNA itself. The table lists approximately 280,000 clones, roughly 80% of them singletons, with roughly 1.5% in the top ten. Looked up from germline, CDR1 is MNHEY and CDR2 is SVGAGI. V lost 6 bases, J lost 0 bases, and 9 bases lay in between. The CDR3 runs to 14 residues. The material sequenced was peripheral blood. This receptor was identified in a human donor with COVID-19, enrolled during active disease. The donor label of this sample is uncertain. The chain employs TRBV6-5 and TRBJ1-5; the D gene is possibly TRBD1 (5 bases). The CDR3, as DNA: TGTGCCAGCAGGCAGGGATATAGCAATCAGCCCCAGCATTTT. This codes for CASRQGYSNQPQHF.